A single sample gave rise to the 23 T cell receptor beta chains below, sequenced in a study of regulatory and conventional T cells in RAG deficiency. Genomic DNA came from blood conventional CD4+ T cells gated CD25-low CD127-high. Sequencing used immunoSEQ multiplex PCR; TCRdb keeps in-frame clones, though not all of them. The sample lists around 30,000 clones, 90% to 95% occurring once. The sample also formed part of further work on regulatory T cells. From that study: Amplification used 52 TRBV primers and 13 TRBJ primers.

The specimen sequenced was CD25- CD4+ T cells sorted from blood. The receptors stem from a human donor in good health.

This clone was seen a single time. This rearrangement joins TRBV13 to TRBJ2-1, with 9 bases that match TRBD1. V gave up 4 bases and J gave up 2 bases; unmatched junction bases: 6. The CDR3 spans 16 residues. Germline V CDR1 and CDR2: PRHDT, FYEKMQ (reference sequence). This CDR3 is CASSSYGTGTYNEQFF. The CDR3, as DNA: TGTGCCAGCAGCTCCTACGGGACAGGGACCTACAATGAGCAGTTCTTC.

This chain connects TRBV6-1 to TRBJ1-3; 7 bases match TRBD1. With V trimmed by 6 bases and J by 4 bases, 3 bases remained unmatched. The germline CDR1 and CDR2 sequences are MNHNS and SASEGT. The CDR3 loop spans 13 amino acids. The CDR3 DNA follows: TGTGCCAGCAGACCGGACAGGGGAAACACCATATATTTT. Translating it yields CASRPDRGNTIYF.

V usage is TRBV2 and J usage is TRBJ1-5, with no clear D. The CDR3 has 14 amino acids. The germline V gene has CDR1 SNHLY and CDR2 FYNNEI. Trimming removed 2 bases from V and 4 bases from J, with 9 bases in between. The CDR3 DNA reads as TGTGCCAGCAGTGAACACGGGGTTAATCAGCCCCAGCATTTT. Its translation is CASSEHGVNQPQHF.

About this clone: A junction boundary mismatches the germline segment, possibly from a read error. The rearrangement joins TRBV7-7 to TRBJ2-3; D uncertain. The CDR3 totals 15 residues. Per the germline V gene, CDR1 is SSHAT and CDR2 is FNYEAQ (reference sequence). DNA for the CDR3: TGTGCTAGCAGCCCCGAGAGGAGTGCGACAGATACGCAGTATTTT. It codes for CASSPERSATDTQYF.

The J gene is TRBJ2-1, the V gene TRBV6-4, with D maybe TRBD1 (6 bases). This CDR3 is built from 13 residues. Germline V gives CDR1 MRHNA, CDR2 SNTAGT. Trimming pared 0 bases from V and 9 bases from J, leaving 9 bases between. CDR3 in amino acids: CASSDSRGGEQFF. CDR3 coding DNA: TGTGCCAGCAGTGACTCGAGAGGGGGTGAGCAGTTCTTC.

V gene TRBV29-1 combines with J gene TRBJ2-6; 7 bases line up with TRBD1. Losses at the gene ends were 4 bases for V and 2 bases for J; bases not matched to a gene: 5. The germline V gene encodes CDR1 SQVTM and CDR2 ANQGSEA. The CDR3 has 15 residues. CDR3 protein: CSVAAGGTGANVLTF. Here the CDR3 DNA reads TGCAGCGTTGCGGCAGGGGGAACTGGGGCCAACGTCCTGACTTTC.

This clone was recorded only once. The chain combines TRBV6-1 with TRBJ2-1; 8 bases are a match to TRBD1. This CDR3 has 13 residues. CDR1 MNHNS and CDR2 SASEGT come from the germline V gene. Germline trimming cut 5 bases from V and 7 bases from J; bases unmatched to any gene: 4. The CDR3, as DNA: TGTGCCAGCAGTACCCACAGGGGGAATGAGCAGTTCTTC. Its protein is CASSTHRGNEQFF.

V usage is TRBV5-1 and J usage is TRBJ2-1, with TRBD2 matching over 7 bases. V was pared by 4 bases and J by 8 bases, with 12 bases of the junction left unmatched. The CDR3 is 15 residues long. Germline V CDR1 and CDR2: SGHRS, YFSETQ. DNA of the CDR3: TGCGCCAGCAGCATCCGCTTGGGGGGGAGCGATGAGCAGTTCTTC. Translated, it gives CASSIRLGGSDEQFF.

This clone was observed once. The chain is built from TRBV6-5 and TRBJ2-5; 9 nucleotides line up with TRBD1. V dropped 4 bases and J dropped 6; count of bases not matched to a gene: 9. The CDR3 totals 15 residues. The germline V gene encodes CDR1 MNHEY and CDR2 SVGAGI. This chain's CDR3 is CASSSTTGGKKTQYF. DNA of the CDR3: TGTGCCAGCAGTTCTACGACAGGGGGGAAAAAGACCCAGTACTTC.

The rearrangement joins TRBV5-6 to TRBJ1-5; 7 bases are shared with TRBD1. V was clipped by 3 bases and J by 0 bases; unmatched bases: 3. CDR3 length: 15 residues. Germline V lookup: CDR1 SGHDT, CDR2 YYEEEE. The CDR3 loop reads CASSSGQASNQPQHF. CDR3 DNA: TGTGCCAGCAGCTCCGGACAGGCTAGCAATCAGCCCCAGCATTTT.

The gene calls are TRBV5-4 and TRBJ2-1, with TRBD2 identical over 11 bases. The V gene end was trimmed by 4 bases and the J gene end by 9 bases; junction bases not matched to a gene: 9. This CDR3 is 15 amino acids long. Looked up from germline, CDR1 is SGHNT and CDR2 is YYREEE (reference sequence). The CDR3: CASSPIAGGPGEQFF. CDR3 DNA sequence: TGTGCCAGCAGCCCGATAGCGGGGGGGCCTGGTGAGCAGTTCTTC.

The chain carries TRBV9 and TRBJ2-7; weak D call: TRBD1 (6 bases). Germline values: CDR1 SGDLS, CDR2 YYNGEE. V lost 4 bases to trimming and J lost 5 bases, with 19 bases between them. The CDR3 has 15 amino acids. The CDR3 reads CASSFSQGGGDEQYF. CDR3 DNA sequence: TGTGCCAGCAGCTTTTCGCAGGGTGGGGGCGACGAGCAGTACTTC.

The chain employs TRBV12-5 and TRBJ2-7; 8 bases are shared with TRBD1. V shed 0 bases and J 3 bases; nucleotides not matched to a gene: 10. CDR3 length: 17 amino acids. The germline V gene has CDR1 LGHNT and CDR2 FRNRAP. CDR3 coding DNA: TGTGCTAGTGGTTTGGTGGCAATTGGACAGGGAGACTACGAGCAGTACTTC. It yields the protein CASGLVAIGQGDYEQYF.

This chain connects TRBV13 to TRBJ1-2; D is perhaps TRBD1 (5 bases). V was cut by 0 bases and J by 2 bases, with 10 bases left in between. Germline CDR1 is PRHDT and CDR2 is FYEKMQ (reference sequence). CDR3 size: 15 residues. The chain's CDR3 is CASSLGQGPNYGYTF. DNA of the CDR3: TGTGCCAGCAGCTTAGGGCAGGGCCCCAACTATGGCTACACCTTC. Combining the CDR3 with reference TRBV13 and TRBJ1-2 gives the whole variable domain AAGVIQSPRHLIKEKRETATLKCYPIPRHDTVYWYQQGPGQDPQFLISFYEKMQSDKGSIPDRFSAQQFSDYHSELNMSSLELGDSALYFCASSLGQGPNYGYTFGSGTRLTVV.

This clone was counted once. The CDR3 DNA sequence: TGTGCCAGCAGCTTAGCGGGGGGGATGTATGAGCAGTTCTTC. It codes for CASSLAGGMYEQFF. The chain recombines TRBV7-2 with TRBJ2-1, with TRBD2 identical over 7 bases. From germline, CDR1 is SGHTA and CDR2 FQGNSA. The CDR3 totals 14 residues. The junction had 4 bases not matched to a gene; V was cut back by 0 bases and J by 8 bases.

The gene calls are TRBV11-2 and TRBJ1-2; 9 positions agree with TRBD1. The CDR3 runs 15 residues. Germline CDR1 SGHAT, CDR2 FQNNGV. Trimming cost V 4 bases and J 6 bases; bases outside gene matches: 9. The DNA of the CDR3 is TGTGCCAGCAGCTCAGTCCGGGACAGGGAGGATGGCTACACCTTC. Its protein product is CASSSVRDREDGYTF.

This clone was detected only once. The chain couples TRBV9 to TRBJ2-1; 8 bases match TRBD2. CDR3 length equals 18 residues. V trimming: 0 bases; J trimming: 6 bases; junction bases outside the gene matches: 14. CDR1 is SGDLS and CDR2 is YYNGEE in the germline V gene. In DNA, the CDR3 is TGTGCCAGCAGCGTAGAGAGTAGCGGGACCTCTACGTCCAATGAGCAGTTCTTC. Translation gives CASSVESSGTSTSNEQFF.

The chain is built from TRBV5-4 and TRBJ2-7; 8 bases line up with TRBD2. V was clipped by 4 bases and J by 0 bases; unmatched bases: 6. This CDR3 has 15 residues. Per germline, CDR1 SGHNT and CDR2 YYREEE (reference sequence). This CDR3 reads CASSPPGGASYEQYF. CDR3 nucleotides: TGTGCCAGCAGCCCCCCCGGGGGGGCCTCCTACGAGCAGTACTTC.

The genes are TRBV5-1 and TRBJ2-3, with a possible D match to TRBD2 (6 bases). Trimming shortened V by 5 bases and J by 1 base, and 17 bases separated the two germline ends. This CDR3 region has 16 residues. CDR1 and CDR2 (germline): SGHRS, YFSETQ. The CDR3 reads CASRANSGTRTDTQYF. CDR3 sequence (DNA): TGCGCCAGCAGAGCCAATTCCGGGACTCGCACAGATACGCAGTATTTT.

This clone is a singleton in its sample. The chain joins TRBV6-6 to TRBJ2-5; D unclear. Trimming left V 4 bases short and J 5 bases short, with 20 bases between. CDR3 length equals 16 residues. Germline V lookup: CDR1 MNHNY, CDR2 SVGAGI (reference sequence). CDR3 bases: TGTGCCAGCAGTTTGGGCAGGCAACCCCTTCGGGAGACCCAGTACTTC. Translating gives CASSLGRQPLRETQYF.

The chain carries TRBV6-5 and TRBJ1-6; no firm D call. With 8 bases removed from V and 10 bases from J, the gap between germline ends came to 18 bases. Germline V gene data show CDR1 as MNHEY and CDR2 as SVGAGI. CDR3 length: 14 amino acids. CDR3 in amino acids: CASCPIGVLSPLHF. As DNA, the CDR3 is TGTGCCAGCTGCCCCATCGGGGTTTTATCACCCCTCCACTTT.

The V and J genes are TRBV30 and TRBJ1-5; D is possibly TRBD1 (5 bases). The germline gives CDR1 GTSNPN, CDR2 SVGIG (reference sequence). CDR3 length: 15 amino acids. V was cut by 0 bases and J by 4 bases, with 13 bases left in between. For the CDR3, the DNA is TGTGCCTGGAGTGTACGGGGGGGACCGAATCAGCCCCAGCATTTT. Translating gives CAWSVRGGPNQPQHF.

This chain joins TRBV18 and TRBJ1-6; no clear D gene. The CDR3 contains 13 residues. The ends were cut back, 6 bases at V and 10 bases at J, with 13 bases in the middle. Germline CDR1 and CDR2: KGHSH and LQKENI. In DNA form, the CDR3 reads TGTGCCAGCTCCCCGAGGACTGAATCACCCCTCCACTTT. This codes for CASSPRTESPLHF. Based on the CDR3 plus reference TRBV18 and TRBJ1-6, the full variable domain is NAGVMQNPRHLVRRRGQEARLRCSPMKGHSHVYWYRQLPEEGLKFMVYLQKENIIDESGMPKERFSAEFPKEGPSILRIQQVVRGDSAAYFCASSPRTESPLHFGNGTRLTVT.